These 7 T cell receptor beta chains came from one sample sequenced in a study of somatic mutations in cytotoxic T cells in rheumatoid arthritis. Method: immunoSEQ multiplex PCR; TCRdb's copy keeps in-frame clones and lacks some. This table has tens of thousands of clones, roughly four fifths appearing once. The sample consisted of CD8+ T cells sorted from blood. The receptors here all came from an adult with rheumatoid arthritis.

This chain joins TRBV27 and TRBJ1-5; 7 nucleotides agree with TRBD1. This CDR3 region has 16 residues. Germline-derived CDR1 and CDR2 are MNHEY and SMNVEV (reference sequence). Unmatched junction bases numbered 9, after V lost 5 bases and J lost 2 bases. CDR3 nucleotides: TGTGCCAGCAGTCACTCCAACAGGGGTGGCAATCAGCCCCAGCATTTT. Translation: CASSHSNRGGNQPQHF.

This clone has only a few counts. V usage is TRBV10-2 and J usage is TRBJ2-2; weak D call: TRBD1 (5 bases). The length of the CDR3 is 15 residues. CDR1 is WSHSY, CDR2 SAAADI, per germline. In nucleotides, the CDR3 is TGCGCGATCACTCGGCCAGGGAAGGTCTCCGGGGAGCTGTTTTTT. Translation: CAITRPGKVSGELFF.

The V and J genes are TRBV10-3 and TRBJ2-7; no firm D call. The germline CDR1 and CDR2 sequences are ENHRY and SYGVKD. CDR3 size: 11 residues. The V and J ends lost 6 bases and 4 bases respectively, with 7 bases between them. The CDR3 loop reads CAIRDGYEQYV. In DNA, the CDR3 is TGTGCCATCAGGGACGGTTACGAGCAGTACGTC.

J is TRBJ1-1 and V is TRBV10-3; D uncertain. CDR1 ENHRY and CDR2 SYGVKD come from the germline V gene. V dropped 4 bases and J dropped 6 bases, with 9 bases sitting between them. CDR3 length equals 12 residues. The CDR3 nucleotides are TGTGCCATCAGTGGGAGTTTTGCTGAAGCTTTCTTT. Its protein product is CAISGSFAEAFF.

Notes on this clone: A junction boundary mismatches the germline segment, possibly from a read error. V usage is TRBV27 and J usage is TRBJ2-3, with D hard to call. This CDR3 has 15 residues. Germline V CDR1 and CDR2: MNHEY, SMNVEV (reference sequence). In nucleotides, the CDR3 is TGTGCCAGCAGTTTAATGTCCCCAGGCACCGATACGCAGTATTTT. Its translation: CASSLMSPGTDTQYF.

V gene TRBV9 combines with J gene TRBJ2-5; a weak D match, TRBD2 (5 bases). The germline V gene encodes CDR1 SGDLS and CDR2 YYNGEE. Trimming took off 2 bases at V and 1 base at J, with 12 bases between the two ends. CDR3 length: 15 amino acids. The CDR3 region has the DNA TGTGCCAGCAGCGTTCGGGGTCGGCCCCAAGAGACCCAGTACTTC. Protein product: CASSVRGRPQETQYF.

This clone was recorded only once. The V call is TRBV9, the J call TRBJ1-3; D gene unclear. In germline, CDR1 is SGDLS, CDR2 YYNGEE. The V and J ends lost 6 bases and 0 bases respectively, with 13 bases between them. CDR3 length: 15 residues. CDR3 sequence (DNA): TGTGCCAGCACCCCATGGAGGGACTCTGGAAACACCATATATTTT. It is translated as CASTPWRDSGNTIYF.